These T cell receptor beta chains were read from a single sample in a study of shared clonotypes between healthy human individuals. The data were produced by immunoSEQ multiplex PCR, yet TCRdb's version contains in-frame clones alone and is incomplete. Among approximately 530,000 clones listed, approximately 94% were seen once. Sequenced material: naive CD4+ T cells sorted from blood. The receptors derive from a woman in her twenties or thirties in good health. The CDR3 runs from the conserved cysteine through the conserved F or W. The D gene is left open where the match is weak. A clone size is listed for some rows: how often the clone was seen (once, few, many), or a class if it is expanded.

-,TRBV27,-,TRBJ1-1,TGTGCCAGCAGGAGAGGGGGGGCTGAAGCTTTCTTT,CASRRGGAEAFF
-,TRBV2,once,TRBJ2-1,TGTGCCAGCAGTGAAGCGCTTCGGAGGGACTCCTACAATGAGCAGTTCTTC,CASSEALRRDSYNEQFF
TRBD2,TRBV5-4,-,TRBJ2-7,TGTGCCAGCAGCCCTTCTGCGGGACTAGCGGTCTACGAGCAGTACTTC,CASSPSAGLAVYEQYF
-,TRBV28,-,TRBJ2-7,TGTGCCAGCAGCCTGGGGGGGACAGATCCCTACGAGCAGTACTTC,CASSLGGTDPYEQYF
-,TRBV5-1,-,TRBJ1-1,TGCGCCAGCAGCGGAGCCGGGACGGTGAACACTGAAGCTTTCTTT,CASSGAGTVNTEAFF
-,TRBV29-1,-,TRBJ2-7,TGCAGCGTTGAGGGCATCGCCTACGAGCAGTACTTC,CSVEGIAYEQYF
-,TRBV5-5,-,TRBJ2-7,TGTGCCAGCACGGGGGCCCCCTACGAGCAGTACTTC,CASTGAPYEQYF
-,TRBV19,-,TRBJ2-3,TGTGCCACCCCCATCGGAGATACGCAGTATTTT,CATPIGDTQYF
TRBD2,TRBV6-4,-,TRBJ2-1,TGTGCCAGCAGTGTTTTGGGACTAGCGGATTACAATGAGCAGTTCTTC,CASSVLGLADYNEQFF
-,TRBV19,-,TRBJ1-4,TGTGCCAGTAGTATAAGTCCGGTACCAACTAATGAAAAACTGTTTTTT,CASSISPVPTNEKLFF
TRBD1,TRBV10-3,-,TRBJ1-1,TGTGCCATCAGTGGTGGGACAGGGTTTCTCACTGAAGCTTTCTTT,CAISGGTGFLTEAFF
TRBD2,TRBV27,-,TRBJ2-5,TGTGCCAGCAGAGGAAGGGAGGGGCAGTTACAAGAGACCCAGTACTTC,CASRGREGQLQETQYF
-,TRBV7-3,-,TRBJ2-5,TGTGCCAGCAGCTTAATGGGAGGCCGGGAGACCCAGTACTTC,CASSLMGGRETQYF
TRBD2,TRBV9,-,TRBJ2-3,TGTGCCAGCAGCGTCGACGTGGGGGGGGGCACAGATACGCAGTATTTT,CASSVDVGGGTDTQYF
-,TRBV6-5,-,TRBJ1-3,TGTGCCAGCAGTTCTGGACCTTCCTTAAATGGAAACACCATATATTTT,CASSSGPSLNGNTIYF
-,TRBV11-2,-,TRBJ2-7,TGTGCCAGCAGCTTAGTGGGTTCCTACGAGCAGTACTTC,CASSLVGSYEQYF
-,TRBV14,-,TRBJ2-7,TGTGCCAGCAGCCAAGGCCTCCAAGGGACCTACGAGCAGTACTTC,CASSQGLQGTYEQYF
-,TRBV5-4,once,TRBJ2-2,TGTGCCAGCAGCTGGGGGACACTGAACACCGGGGAGCTGTTTTTT,CASSWGTLNTGELFF
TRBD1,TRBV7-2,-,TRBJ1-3,TGTGCCAGCAGCTTACAGGGACAGATCTCTGGAAACACCATATATTTT,CASSLQGQISGNTIYF
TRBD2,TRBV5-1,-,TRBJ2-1,TGCGCCAGCAGCTTCCCGGCAGCGGGGGCCCTCTCCTACAATGAGCAGTTCTTC,CASSFPAAGALSYNEQFF
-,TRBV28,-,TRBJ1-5,TGTGCCAGCAGTTCCTCACCGGGGGGCAATCAGCCCCAGCATTTT,CASSSSPGGNQPQHF
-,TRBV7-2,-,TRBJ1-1,TGTGCCAGCAGCTTTCGGGCAGGACTCATGAACACTGAAGCTTTCTTT,CASSFRAGLMNTEAFF
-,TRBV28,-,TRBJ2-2,TGTGCCAGCAGTTCCTACAGGGAAACCGGGGAGCTGTTTTTT,CASSSYRETGELFF